The 3 T cell receptor beta chains listed next were all sequenced from one sample in a study of regulatory and conventional T cells in RAG deficiency. TCRdb's copy holds only in-frame clones and misses some; the assay was immunoSEQ multiplex PCR. The repertoire holds about 46,000 clones, with 75% to 90% as singletons. Genomic DNA came from blood conventional CD4+ T cells gated CD25-low CD127-high. This sample also appeared in a second study, on regulatory T cells. That report adds: Primers: 52 TRBV forward and 13 TRBJ reverse.

The sample taken for sequencing was CD4+ effector T cells sorted from blood. The receptors shown here come from a human donor in good health.

The rearrangement uses TRBV11-2 and TRBJ2-1, with 10 bases identical to TRBD2. CDR3 length: 16 amino acids. CDR1 is SGHAT and CDR2 is FQNNGV in the germline V gene. With 5 bases clipped from V and 2 bases from J, the junction kept 6 bases outside the gene matches. CDR3 sequence: CASSRTSGYTYNEQFF. The DNA of the CDR3 is TGTGCCAGCAGCCGGACTAGCGGATATACCTACAATGAGCAGTTCTTC.

The rearrangement uses TRBV7-3 and TRBJ2-1, with D perhaps matching TRBD1 (6 bases). Germline V gene data show CDR1 as SGHTA and CDR2 as FQGTGA. V shed 5 bases and J shed 3 bases, with 17 bases lying between them. This CDR3 has 16 amino acids. The CDR3 nucleotides read TGTGCCAGCAGCACAGGCGGACAGAAACGCTACAATGAGCAGTTCTTC. Protein: CASSTGGQKRYNEQFF.

V usage is TRBV7-2 and J usage is TRBJ2-3; TRBD1 might be the D (5 bases). Germline assignment: CDR1 SGHTA and CDR2 FQGNSA. With 3 bases removed from V and 3 bases from J, the gap between germline ends came to 7 bases. The CDR3 is 13 residues long. The CDR3 loop is CASSFKGTDTQYF. The CDR3 DNA follows: TGTGCCAGCAGCTTTAAGGGGACAGATACGCAGTATTTT.